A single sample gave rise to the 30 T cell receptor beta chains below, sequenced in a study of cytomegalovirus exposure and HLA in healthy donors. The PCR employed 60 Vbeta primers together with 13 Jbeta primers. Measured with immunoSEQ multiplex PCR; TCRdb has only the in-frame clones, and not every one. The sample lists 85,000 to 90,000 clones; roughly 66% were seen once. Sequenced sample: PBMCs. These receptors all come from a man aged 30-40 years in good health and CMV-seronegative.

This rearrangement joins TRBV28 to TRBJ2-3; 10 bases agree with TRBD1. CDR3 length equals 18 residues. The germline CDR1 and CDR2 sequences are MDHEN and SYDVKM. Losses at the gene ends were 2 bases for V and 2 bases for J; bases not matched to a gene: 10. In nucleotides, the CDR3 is TGTGCCAGCAGTTTACCGCCCCTGGACAGGGGGGTCACAGATACGCAGTATTTT. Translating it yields CASSLPPLDRGVTDTQYF.

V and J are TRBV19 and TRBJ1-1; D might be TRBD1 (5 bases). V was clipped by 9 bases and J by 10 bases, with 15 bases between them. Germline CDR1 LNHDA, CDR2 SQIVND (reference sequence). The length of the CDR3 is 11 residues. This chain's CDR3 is CASRSRRGAFF. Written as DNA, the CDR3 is TGTGCCAGCCGTTCTCGGAGGGGAGCTTTCTTT.

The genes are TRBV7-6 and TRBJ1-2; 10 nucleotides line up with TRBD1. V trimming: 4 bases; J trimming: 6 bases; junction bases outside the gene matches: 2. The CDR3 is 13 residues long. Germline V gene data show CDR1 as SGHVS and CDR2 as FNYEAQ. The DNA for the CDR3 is TGTGCCAGCAGCTCGGGACAGGGGCATGGCTACACCTTC. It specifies CASSSGQGHGYTF.

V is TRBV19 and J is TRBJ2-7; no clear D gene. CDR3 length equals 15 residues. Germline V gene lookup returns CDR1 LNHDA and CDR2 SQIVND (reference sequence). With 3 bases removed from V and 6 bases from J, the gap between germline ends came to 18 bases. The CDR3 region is CASSIPGRLGAEQYF. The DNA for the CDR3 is TGTGCCAGTAGTATCCCCGGTCGGTTGGGCGCCGAGCAGTACTTC.

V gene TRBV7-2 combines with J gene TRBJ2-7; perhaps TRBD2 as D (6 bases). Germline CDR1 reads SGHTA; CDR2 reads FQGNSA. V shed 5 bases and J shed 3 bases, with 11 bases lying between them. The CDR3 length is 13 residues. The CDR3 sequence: CASSIASDYEQYF. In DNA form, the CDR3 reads TGTGCCAGCAGCATCGCTAGCGACTACGAGCAGTACTTC. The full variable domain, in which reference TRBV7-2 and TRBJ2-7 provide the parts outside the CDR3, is GAGVSQSPSNKVTEKGKDVELRCDPISGHTALYWYRQSLGQGLEFLIYFQGNSAPDKSGLPSDRFSAERTGGSVSTLTIQRTQQEDSAVYLCASSIASDYEQYFGPGTRLTVT.

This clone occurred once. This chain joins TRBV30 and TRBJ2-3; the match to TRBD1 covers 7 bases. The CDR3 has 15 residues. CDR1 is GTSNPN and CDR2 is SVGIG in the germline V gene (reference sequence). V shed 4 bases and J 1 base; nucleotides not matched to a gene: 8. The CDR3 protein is CAWTVGQGGTDTQYF. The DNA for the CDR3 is TGTGCCTGGACTGTCGGCCAGGGGGGCACAGATACGCAGTATTTT.

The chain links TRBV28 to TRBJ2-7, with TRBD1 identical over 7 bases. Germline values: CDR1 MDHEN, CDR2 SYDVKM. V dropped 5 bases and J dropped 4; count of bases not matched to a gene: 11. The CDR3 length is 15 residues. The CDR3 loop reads CASSIPGQNNYEQYF. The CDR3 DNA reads TGTGCCAGCAGTATCCCGGGACAGAATAATTACGAGCAGTACTTC.

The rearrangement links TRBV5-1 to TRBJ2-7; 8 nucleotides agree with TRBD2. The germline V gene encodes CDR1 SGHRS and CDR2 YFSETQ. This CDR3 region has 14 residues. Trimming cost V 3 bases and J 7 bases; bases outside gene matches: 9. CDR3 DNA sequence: TGCGCCAGCAGCTGGGGAGCGGGAGTGAGAGAGCAGTACTTC. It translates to CASSWGAGVREQYF.

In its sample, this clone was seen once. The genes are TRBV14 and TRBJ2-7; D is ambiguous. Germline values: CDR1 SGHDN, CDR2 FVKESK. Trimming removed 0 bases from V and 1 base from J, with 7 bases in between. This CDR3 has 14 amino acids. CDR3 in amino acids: CASSQEWQSYEQYF. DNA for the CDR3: TGTGCCAGCAGCCAAGAATGGCAGTCCTACGAGCAGTACTTC.

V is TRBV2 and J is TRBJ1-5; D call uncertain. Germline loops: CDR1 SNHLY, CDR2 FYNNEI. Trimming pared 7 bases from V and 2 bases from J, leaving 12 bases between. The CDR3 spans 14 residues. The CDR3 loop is CASTTAQGNQPQHF. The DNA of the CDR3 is TGTGCCAGCACCACGGCCCAGGGCAATCAGCCCCAGCATTTT. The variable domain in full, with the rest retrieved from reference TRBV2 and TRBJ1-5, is EPEVTQTPSHQVTQMGQEVILRCVPISNHLYFYWYRQILGQKVEFLVSFYNNEISEKSEIFDDQFSVERPDGSNFTLKIRSTKLEDSAMYFCASTTAQGNQPQHFGDGTRLSIL.

The CDR3, as DNA: TGTGCCAGTAGCACTGTTTACGAGCAGTACTTC. Translation gives CASSTVYEQYF. The chain recombines TRBV19 with TRBJ2-7; D remains unclear. The V gene lost 6 bases and the J gene lost 4 bases, with 7 bases spanning the gap. The CDR3 consists of 11 residues. The germline V gene has CDR1 LNHDA and CDR2 SQIVND (reference sequence).

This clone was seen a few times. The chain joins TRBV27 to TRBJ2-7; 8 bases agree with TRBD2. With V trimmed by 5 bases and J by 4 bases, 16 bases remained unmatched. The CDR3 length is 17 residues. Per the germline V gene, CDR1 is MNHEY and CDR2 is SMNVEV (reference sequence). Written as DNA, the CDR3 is TGTGCCAGCAGTCCGTCCCGGGGGAAGCGGGAGTGGTACGAGCAGTACTTC. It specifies CASSPSRGKREWYEQYF.

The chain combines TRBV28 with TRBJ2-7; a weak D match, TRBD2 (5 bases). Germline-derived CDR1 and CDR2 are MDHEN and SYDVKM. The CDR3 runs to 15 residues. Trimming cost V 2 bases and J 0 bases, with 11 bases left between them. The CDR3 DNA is TGTGCCAGCAGTTTAGGTGGGAGCACCTCCTACGAGCAGTACTTC. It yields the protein CASSLGGSTSYEQYF.

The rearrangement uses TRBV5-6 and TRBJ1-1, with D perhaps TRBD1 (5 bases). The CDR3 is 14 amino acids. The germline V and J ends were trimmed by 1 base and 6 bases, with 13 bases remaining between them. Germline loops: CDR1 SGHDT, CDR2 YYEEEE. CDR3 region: CASSLRGARAEAFF. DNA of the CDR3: TGTGCCAGCAGCTTGCGCGGGGCTCGGGCTGAAGCTTTCTTT.

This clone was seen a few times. CDR3 sequence (DNA): TGTGCCACCAGCAACCCGGGACAAGCTCCAACTAATGAAAAACTGTTTTTT. Protein sequence: CATSNPGQAPTNEKLFF. V is TRBV15 and J is TRBJ1-4, with D maybe TRBD1 (6 bases). This CDR3 is 17 amino acids long. Looked up from germline, CDR1 is LNHNV and CDR2 is YYDKDF (reference sequence). V shed 4 bases and J shed 0 bases, with 15 bases lying between them.

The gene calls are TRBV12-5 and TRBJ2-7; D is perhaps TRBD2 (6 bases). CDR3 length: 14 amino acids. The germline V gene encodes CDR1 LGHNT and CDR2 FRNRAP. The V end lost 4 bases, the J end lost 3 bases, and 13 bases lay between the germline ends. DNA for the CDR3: TGTGCTAGTGGTTCGCCGGGGGTGGGCTACGAGCAGTACTTC. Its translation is CASGSPGVGYEQYF.

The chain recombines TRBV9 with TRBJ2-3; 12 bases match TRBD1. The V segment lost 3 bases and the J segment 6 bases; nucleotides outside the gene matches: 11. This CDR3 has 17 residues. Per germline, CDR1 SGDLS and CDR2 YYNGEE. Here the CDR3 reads CASSAEGGQGASDTQYF. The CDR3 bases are TGTGCCAGCAGCGCGGAAGGGGGACAGGGGGCTAGTGATACGCAGTATTTT.

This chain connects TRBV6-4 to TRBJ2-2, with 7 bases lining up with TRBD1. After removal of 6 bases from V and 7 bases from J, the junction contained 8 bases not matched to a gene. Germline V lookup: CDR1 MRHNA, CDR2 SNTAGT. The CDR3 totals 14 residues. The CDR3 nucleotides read TGTGCCAGCAGAACAGGGGAGTCGATCGGGGAGCTGTTTTTT. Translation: CASRTGESIGELFF.

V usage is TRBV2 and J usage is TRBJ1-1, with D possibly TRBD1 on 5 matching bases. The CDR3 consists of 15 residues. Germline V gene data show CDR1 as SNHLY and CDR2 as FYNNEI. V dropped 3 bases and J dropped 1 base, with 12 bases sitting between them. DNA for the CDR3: TGTGCCAGCAGTGAGGGGCCGGGCCAGAACACTGAAGCTTTCTTT. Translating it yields CASSEGPGQNTEAFF.

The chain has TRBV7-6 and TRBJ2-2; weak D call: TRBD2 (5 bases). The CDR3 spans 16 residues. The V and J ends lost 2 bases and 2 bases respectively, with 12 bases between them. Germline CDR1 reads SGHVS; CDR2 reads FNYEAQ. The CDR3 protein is CASSLTTGLNTGELFF. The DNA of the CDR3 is TGTGCCAGCAGCTTAACAACGGGATTAAACACCGGGGAGCTGTTTTTT.

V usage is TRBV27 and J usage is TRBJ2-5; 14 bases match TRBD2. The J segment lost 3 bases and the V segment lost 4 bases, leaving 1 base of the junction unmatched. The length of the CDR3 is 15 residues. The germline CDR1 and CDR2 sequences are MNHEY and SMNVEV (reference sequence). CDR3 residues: CASSSTSGREETQYF. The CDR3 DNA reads TGTGCCAGCAGTTCGACTAGCGGGAGGGAAGAGACCCAGTACTTC.

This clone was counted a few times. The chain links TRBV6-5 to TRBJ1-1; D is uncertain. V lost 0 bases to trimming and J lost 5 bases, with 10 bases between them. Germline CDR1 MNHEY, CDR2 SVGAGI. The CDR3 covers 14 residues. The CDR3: CASSYSTGDTEAFF. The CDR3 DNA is TGTGCCAGCAGTTACTCGACCGGGGATACTGAAGCTTTCTTT.

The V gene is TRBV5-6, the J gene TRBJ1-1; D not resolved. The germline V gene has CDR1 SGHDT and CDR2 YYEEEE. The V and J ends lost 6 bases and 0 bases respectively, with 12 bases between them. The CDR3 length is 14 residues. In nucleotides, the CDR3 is TGTGCCAGCATGCGGACTCTCATGAACACTGAAGCTTTCTTT. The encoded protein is CASMRTLMNTEAFF.

In DNA, the CDR3 is TGTGCCTGGAGTGACGGACAGGGCTATCAGCCCCAGCATTTT. Translated: CAWSDGQGYQPQHF. V usage is TRBV30 and J usage is TRBJ1-5, with 8 bases lining up with TRBD1. The CDR3 has 14 amino acids. With 1 base clipped from V and 5 bases from J, the junction kept 4 bases outside the gene matches. From germline, CDR1 is GTSNPN and CDR2 SVGIG (reference sequence).

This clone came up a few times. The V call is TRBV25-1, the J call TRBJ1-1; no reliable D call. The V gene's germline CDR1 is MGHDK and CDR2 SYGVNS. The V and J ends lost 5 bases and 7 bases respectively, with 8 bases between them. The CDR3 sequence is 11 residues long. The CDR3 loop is CASSRGIEAFF. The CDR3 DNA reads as TGTGCCAGCAGTCGGGGAATTGAAGCTTTCTTT.

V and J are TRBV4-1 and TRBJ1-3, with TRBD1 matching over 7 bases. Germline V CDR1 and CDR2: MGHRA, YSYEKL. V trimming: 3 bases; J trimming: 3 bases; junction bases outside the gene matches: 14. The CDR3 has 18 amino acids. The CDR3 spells CASSHLQRQGVGGNTIYF. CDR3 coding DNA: TGCGCCAGCAGCCACCTACAGCGACAGGGCGTCGGTGGAAACACCATATATTTT.

This CDR3 reads CASSFSRGGNTGELFF. CDR3 nucleotides: TGTGCCAGCAGCTTTAGTCGGGGAGGCAACACCGGGGAGCTGTTTTTT. The chain carries TRBV11-3 and TRBJ2-2; tentatively, D is TRBD2 (6 bases). This CDR3 contains 16 residues. The V gene's germline CDR1 is SGHNT and CDR2 YENEEA. Trimming left V 3 bases short and J 2 bases short, with 13 bases between.

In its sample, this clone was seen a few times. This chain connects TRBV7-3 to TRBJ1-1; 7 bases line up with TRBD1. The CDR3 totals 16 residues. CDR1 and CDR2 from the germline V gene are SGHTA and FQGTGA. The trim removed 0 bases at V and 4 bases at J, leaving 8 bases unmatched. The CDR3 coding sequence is TGTGCCAGCAGCTTAACCGGACAGGTCGAGGGCACTGAAGCTTTCTTT. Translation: CASSLTGQVEGTEAFF.

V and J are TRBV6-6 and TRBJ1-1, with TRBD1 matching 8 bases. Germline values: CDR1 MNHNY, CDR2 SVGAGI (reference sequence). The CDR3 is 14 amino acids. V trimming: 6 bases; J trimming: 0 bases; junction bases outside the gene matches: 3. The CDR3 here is CASSSGGMNTEAFF. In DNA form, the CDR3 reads TGTGCCAGCAGCTCAGGGGGCATGAACACTGAAGCTTTCTTT.

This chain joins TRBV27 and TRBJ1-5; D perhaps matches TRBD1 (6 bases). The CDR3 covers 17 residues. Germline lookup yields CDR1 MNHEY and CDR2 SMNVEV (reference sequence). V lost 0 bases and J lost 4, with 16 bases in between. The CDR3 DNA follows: TGTGCCAGCAGTTTATCCATGACAGGACGAGGTAATCAGCCCCAGCATTTT. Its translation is CASSLSMTGRGNQPQHF.